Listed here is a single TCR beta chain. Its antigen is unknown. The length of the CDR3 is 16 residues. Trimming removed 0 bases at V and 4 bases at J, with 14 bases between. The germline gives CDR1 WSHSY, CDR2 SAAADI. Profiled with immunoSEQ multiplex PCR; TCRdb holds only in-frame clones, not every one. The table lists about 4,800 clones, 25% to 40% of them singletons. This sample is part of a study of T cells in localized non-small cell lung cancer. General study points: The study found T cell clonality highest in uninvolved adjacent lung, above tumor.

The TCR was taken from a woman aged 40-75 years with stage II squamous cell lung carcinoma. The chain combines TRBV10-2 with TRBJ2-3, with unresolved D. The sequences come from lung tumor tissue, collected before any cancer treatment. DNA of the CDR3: TGCGCCAGCAGTGAGTCTCGACCAACATTCTCAGATACGCAGTATTTT. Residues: CASSESRPTFSDTQYF.